This T cell receptor beta chain emerged from a study of shared clonotypes between healthy human individuals. General study points: Sampling used blood alone; tissue repertoires probably differ. Donor scarcity curtailed the genetic and exposure-history diversity represented herein.

From germline, CDR1 is SGHKS and CDR2 YYEKEE (reference sequence). The CDR3 runs to 16 residues. Trimming pared 5 bases from V and 4 bases from J, leaving 21 bases between. Each sorted subset replicate got 200 ng genomic DNA, roughly 27,000 genomes. Assay: immunoSEQ multiplex PCR; the TCRdb copy retains only in-frame clones and omits some. This sample yields 2.5 million or so clones, of which roughly nine tenths are seen a single time; 0.14% belongs to the top ten. About this clone: Antigen: not known.

The receptor was isolated from a man between 18 and 29 years old in good health. The chain combines TRBV5-5 with TRBJ1-1; D perhaps matches TRBD1 (6 bases). Specimen: naive CD4+ T cells sorted from blood. Subset given: CD45RA+ positively selected. The CDR3 bases are TGTGCCAGCAGGGGGGGCCAGGGCCCGCGGAGCACTGAAGCTTTCTTT. This gives the protein CASRGGQGPRSTEAFF.